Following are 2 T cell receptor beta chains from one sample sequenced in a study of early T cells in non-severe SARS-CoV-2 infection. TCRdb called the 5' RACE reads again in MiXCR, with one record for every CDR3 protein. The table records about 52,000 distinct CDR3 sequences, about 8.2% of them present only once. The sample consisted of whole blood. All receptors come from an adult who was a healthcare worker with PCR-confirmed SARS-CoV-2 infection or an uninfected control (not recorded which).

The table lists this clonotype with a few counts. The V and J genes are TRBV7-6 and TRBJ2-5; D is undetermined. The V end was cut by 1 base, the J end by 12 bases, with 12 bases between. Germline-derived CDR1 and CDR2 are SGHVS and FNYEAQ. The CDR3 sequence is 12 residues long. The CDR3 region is CASSLVGPNKYF. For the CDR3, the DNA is TGTGCCAGCAGCTTAGTCGGACCGAACAAGTACTTC.

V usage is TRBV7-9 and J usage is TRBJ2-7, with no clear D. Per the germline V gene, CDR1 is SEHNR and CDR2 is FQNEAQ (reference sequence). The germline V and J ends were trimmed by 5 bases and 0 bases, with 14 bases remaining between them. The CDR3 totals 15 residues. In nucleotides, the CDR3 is TGTGCCAGCAGCCTCGTCTGGGCCGACTCCTACGAGCAGTACTTC. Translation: CASSLVWADSYEQYF.